These 15 T cell receptor beta chains were sequenced from one sample in a study of T cell repertoires in cytomegalovirus infection (dated by TCRdb to between 2017 and 2020). The reads were generated on an Illumina HiSeq 1500. TCRdb redid the processing of the public reads, applying fastp at Q25 and MiXCR, and retained in-frame beta chains. Every entry covers one CDR3 protein and lists the most common genes and DNA from its rows. The sample table shows 490,000 or so distinct CDR3 sequences, and about 11% are seen once. Roughly a tenth of the sample goes to the ten largest clones. Sequencing was done on a sample of PBMCs. The source of these receptors is a human donor in good health (CMV status not recorded). Some clones in this sample may be carry-over from other donors' samples.

This clonotype was picked up many times. CDR3 residues: CASSLFQVRQPQHF. CDR3 coding DNA: TGTGCCAGCAGTTTATTTCAGGTCAGGCAGCCCCAGCATTTT. V and J are TRBV28 and TRBJ1-5, with D uncertain. The CDR3 has 14 residues. V was shortened by 1 base and J by 7 bases, with 11 bases between the two germline ends. Germline assignment: CDR1 MDHEN and CDR2 SYDVKM.

This clonotype was observed a few times. The J gene is TRBJ1-6, the V gene TRBV7-9; D is possibly TRBD1 (6 bases). This CDR3 has 16 residues. The V gene lost 1 base and the J gene lost 7 bases, with 14 bases spanning the gap. Germline V gene lookup returns CDR1 SEHNR and CDR2 FQNEAQ (reference sequence). This CDR3 is CASSLGGGTPNSPLHF. The CDR3 DNA is TGTGCCAGCAGCTTAGGAGGAGGGACACCAAATTCACCCCTCCACTTT.

The chain joins TRBV6-5 to TRBJ1-2, with unresolved D. CDR1 MNHEY and CDR2 SVGAGI come from the germline V gene. This CDR3 has 15 amino acids. V was clipped by 0 bases and J by 5 bases, with 13 bases between them. The CDR3 coding sequence is TGTGCCAGCAGTTACTCGTTGAACAGTCAGTATGGCTACACCTTC. Translation gives CASSYSLNSQYGYTF.

This clonotype was seen repeatedly, ten times or more. The rearrangement joins TRBV4-2 to TRBJ2-3; D not resolved. The CDR3 runs 15 residues. The germline V gene has CDR1 LGHNA and CDR2 YNFKEQ. V gave up 1 base and J gave up 1 base, with 9 bases separating them. CDR3 loop: CASSQVLHGTDTQYF. In DNA, the CDR3 is TGTGCCAGCAGCCAAGTACTACACGGCACAGATACGCAGTATTTT.

The chain has TRBV11-2 and TRBJ2-5, with D unresolved. With 1 base removed from V and 0 bases from J, the gap between germline ends came to 9 bases. The CDR3 consists of 15 residues. Germline V CDR1 and CDR2: SGHAT, FQNNGV. Here the CDR3 DNA reads TGTGCCAGCAGCTTAGTTGCGGATTACCAAGAGACCCAGTACTTC. This encodes CASSLVADYQETQYF.

This clonotype was seen more than once but under ten times. V and J are TRBV2 and TRBJ2-7; the D is unclear. The V and J ends lost 3 bases and 0 bases respectively, with 6 bases between them. This CDR3 contains 13 residues. CDR1 SNHLY and CDR2 FYNNEI come from the germline V gene. The CDR3, as DNA: TGTGCCAGCAGTGATCCGAACTCCTACGAGCAGTACTTC. This gives the protein CASSDPNSYEQYF.

This clonotype was observed at least ten times. This sequence joins TRBV6-1 and TRBJ1-1; D call uncertain. There are 14 residues in the CDR3. Germline CDR1 reads MNHNS; CDR2 reads SASEGT. The V gene lost 4 bases and the J gene lost 0 bases, with 9 bases spanning the gap. The CDR3 DNA reads TGTGCCAGCAGTGTTGAGACAATGAACACTGAAGCTTTCTTT. This translates into CASSVETMNTEAFF.

The chain recombines TRBV6-1 with TRBJ1-2, with 7 nucleotides matching TRBD1. Germline CDR1 and CDR2: MNHNS and SASEGT. With 5 bases clipped from V and 7 bases from J, the junction kept 10 bases outside the gene matches. The CDR3 covers 14 residues. The CDR3 loop reads CASSTDRELSGYTF. The DNA for the CDR3 is TGTGCCAGCAGTACCGACAGGGAGCTCTCTGGCTACACCTTC.

This chain connects TRBV5-1 to TRBJ2-3; D gene unclear. CDR1 is SGHRS and CDR2 is YFSETQ in the germline V gene. The CDR3 length is 16 residues. The V end lost 3 bases, the J end lost 5 bases, and 19 bases lay between the germline ends. The CDR3: CASSYRSSMEGDTQYF. The CDR3 coding sequence is TGCGCCAGCAGCTACCGAAGTAGTATGGAAGGAGATACGCAGTATTTT.

This clonotype was observed many times. This chain uses TRBV7-3 with TRBJ2-1; TRBD2 agrees at 16 bases. Trimming at V came to 6 bases and at J to 2 bases, leaving 7 bases not matched to a gene. The CDR3 runs 18 residues. Germline values: CDR1 SGHTA, CDR2 FQGTGA. CDR3 in DNA: TGTGCCAGCAGTTCATCCGGGACTAGCGGGGGGGCCTACAATGAGCAGTTCTTC. Translation gives CASSSSGTSGGAYNEQFF. The full variable domain, with the rest looked up from reference TRBV7-3 and TRBJ2-1, is GAGVSQTPSNKVTEKGKYVELRCDPISGHTALYWYRQSLGQGPEFLIYFQGTGAADDSGLPNDRFFAVRPEGSVSTLKIQRTERGDSAVYLCASSSSGTSGGAYNEQFFGPGTRLTVL.

V and J are TRBV19 and TRBJ2-7; TRBD1 is a possible D gene (7 bases). Trimming took off 9 bases at V and 0 bases at J, with 18 bases between the two ends. CDR1 and CDR2 from the germline V gene are LNHDA and SQIVND (reference sequence). CDR3 size: 15 residues. CDR3 amino acids: CASRDRVGSSYEQYF. DNA of the CDR3: TGTGCCAGCCGAGACAGGGTCGGGAGCTCCTACGAGCAGTACTTC.

Ten or more counts support this clonotype. V is TRBV15 and J is TRBJ2-3; D remains unclear. The CDR3 runs to 13 residues. Trimming took off 0 bases at V and 2 bases at J, with 3 bases between the two ends. Germline values: CDR1 LNHNV, CDR2 YYDKDF (reference sequence). The CDR3 sequence is CATSRDNTDTQYF. Here the CDR3 DNA reads TGTGCCACCAGCAGAGACAACACAGATACGCAGTATTTT.

This clonotype was seen at least ten times. This chain links TRBV27 with TRBJ2-7; TRBD2 aligns across 8 bases. V lost 4 bases to trimming and J lost 3 bases; unmatched junction nucleotides: 5. Germline CDR1 MNHEY, CDR2 SMNVEV (reference sequence). The CDR3 loop spans 14 amino acids. CDR3 residues: CASSYDGRDYEQYF. DNA of the CDR3: TGTGCCAGCAGTTATGACGGGAGGGACTACGAGCAGTACTTC.

This clonotype has ten or more counts. The chain couples TRBV28 to TRBJ2-5; maybe TRBD1 (5 bases). The CDR3 sequence is 16 residues long. Trimming left V 3 bases short and J 2 bases short, with 16 bases between. CDR1 is MDHEN and CDR2 is SYDVKM in the germline V gene. CDR3 residues: CASSLWAGSFQETQYF. The CDR3 bases are TGTGCCAGCAGTTTGTGGGCAGGGTCATTTCAAGAGACCCAGTACTTC.

The chain employs TRBV12-3 or TRBV12-4 and TRBJ1-1, with D hard to call. This CDR3 is 12 amino acids long. The V and J ends lost 3 bases and 6 bases respectively, with 8 bases between them. CDR3: CASSFPGSEAFF. CDR3 DNA sequence: TGTGCCAGCAGTTTTCCGGGATCTGAAGCTTTCTTT.